Listed below are T cell receptor beta chains from one sample, sequenced in a study of Graves' ophthalmopathy and Graves' hyperthyroidism. TCRdb re-called the multiplex PCR reads through MiXCR, storing one row per CDR3 protein. The data contain about 500,000 distinct CDR3 sequences, under 45% of them seen just once; the ten biggest clones take up around 4.6%. The source material was peripheral blood or thyroid tissue (not recorded which). These receptor sequences come from an adult man with Graves' hyperthyroidism. The CDR3 runs from the conserved cysteine through the conserved F or W. The D gene is left open where the match is weak. Where a row states a size, it is once, few, many or the class of an expanded clone; other rows omit it.

DNA,CDR3,size,D,J,V
TGTGCCAGCAGCTTAACCCCTTTCACGGGTGCGGGGGAAGAGACCCAGTACTTC,CASSLTPFTGAGEETQYF,many,TRBD2,TRBJ2-5,TRBV7-3
TGTGCCAGCAGCTTAGCTGGACCGAACTATGGCTACACCTTC,CASSLAGPNYGYTF,many,NA,TRBJ1-2,TRBV7-8
TGTGCCAGCAACACGGGACAGGGGACGATGTACTTC,CASNTGQGTMYF,NA,TRBD1,TRBJ2-7,TRBV25-1
TGCAGCTTAGAACCGGGGAACGGGGAGCTGTTTTTT,CSLEPGNGELFF,NA,NA,TRBJ2-2,TRBV29-1
TGCGCCACCTCCCCCGCGACTGTGGTTGACTACACCTTC,CATSPATVVDYTF,many,NA,TRBJ1-2,TRBV10-2
TGTGCCAGCAGCTTAACAGGGGGCGACTATGGCTACACCTTC,CASSLTGGDYGYTF,many,TRBD1,TRBJ1-2,TRBV7-3
TGTGCCAGCAGCTTAGTAGCGGGGAAGACCTACGAGCAGTACTTC,CASSLVAGKTYEQYF,many,TRBD2,TRBJ2-7,TRBV7-2
TGTGCCAGCAGCTTAGCACCAGGGGGATTAAGCTCCTACGAGCAGTACTTC,CASSLAPGGLSSYEQYF,many,TRBD1,TRBJ2-7,TRBV7-2
TGTGCCAGCAGCCCAGCCGCGGGGTACACCTTC,CASSPAAGYTF,NA,NA,TRBJ1-2,TRBV7-9
TGTGCCAGCAGCGACCGAACAGGGTTGGGAAATTACGAGCAGTACTTC,CASSDRTGLGNYEQYF,NA,NA,TRBJ2-7,TRBV7-9
TGTGCCAGCAGTTTAGGGCGCCGCGATGGCTACACCTTC,CASSLGRRDGYTF,many,NA,TRBJ1-2,TRBV28
TGTGCCAGCAGTACCCTTAGGGCCGAGGGCTACACCTTC,CASSTLRAEGYTF,many,NA,TRBJ1-2,TRBV12-3/TRBV12-4
TGCGCCAGCAGCCCGGGACTAGGGGCCAACGTCCTGACTTTC,CASSPGLGANVLTF,NA,TRBD2,TRBJ2-6,TRBV5-1
TGTGCCATCAGTGAGTCGGGCAGGGGGAGCAACTATGGCTACACCTTC,CAISESGRGSNYGYTF,once,TRBD1,TRBJ1-2,TRBV10-3
TGCAGCGTCGCGGGACAGGGTCTCAACTATGGCTACACCTTC,CSVAGQGLNYGYTF,NA,TRBD1,TRBJ1-2,TRBV29-1
TGTGCCCGGAGCCGGGGTGGGGACACTGAAGCTTTCTTT,CARSRGGDTEAFF,NA,NA,TRBJ1-1,TRBV30
TGTGCCAGCAGCTCCCGACTAGCGGATTCCTACGAGCAGTACTTC,CASSSRLADSYEQYF,many,TRBD2,TRBJ2-7,TRBV7-9
TGTGCCAGCAGCTTAGAGGGACTGCTCACCGGGGAGCTGTTTTTT,CASSLEGLLTGELFF,many,NA,TRBJ2-2,TRBV7-9
TGTGCCACCAGTGATTCAGGGACGGGGGAGCAGTTCTTC,CATSDSGTGEQFF,NA,NA,TRBJ2-1,TRBV24-1
TGTGCCAGCAGCGTAGCGGCTAGCGGGAGGCTCTACGAGCAGTACTTC,CASSVAASGRLYEQYF,many,TRBD2,TRBJ2-7,TRBV9
TGTGCTAGACTGGACAGGGGACAAGAGACCCAGTACTTC,CARLDRGQETQYF,NA,TRBD1,TRBJ2-5,TRBV11-1
TGCAGCGCCTCACGACAGGGCCGATCGGAAGCTTTCTTT,CSASRQGRSEAFF,many,TRBD1,TRBJ1-1,TRBV29-1